This T cell receptor (beta chain) originates from a study of blood T cell repertoires in COVID-19. Turning to the study itself: Sites in the United States, Italy and Spain provided acute and convalescent COVID-19 samples. The analysed material was cDNA or gDNA that came from T cells, B-cell-depleted T cells, or PBMCs.

Source study methods: Using reference gene primer amplification, nucleated cell counts were estimated. The assay was immunoSEQ multiplex PCR, and TCRdb's table has in-frame clones only and misses some. V and J calls and clone size are given by that table; D and trimming were obtained from the DNA. The profile shows 55,000 or so clones, under 85% of them singletons. The CDR3 consists of 13 residues. The germline V gene encodes CDR1 MNHEY and CDR2 SVGAGI. V gave up 5 bases and J gave up 1 base, with 7 bases separating them. The source is a man aged 60 to 75 with acute or convalescent COVID-19. This sequence joins TRBV6-5 and TRBJ2-3, with D tentatively TRBD1 (5 bases). The sequenced sample consisted of peripheral blood. The CDR3 bases are TGTGCCAGCAGTATAGGGGGCACAGATACGCAGTATTTT. Translating gives CASSIGGTDTQYF.